What follows are 5 T cell receptor beta chains derived from one specimen sequenced in a study of T cell responses to AZD1222 COVID-19 vaccine. Measured with immunoSEQ multiplex PCR; TCRdb has only the in-frame clones, and not every one. The repertoire holds some 88,000 clones, with less than 95% as singletons. The specimen was peripheral blood, collected 28 days after the second AZD1222 dose. All receptors come from an adult who received the AZD1222 COVID-19 vaccine.

This sequence joins TRBV9 and TRBJ2-2, with TRBD2 matching over 10 bases. CDR1 and CDR2 from the germline V gene are SGDLS and YYNGEE. This CDR3 is built from 17 residues. V lost 2 bases and J lost 6; bases outside the gene matches: 10. The CDR3 loop is CASSVTGTSVSPGELFF. The CDR3 bases are TGTGCCAGCAGCGTCACCGGGACTAGCGTTTCCCCCGGGGAGCTGTTTTTT. Based on the CDR3 plus reference TRBV9 and TRBJ2-2, the full variable domain is DSGVTQTPKHLITATGQRVTLRCSPRSGDLSVYWYQQSLDQGLQFLIQYYNGEERAKGNILERFSAQQFPDLHSELNLSSLELGDSALYFCASSVTGTSVSPGELFFGEGSRLTVL.

CDR3 sequence: CASSFNGNYGYTF. Written as DNA, the CDR3 is TGTGCCAGCAGTTTTAACGGAAACTATGGCTACACCTTC. The J gene is TRBJ1-2, the V gene TRBV28; D uncertain. CDR3 length: 13 residues. The ends were cut back, 3 bases at V and 2 bases at J, with 7 bases in the middle. CDR1 is MDHEN, CDR2 SYDVKM, per germline.

V is TRBV28 and J is TRBJ2-7; no reliable D call. Trimming left V 1 base short and J 3 bases short, with 7 bases between. Germline loops: CDR1 MDHEN, CDR2 SYDVKM. This CDR3 has 13 residues. CDR3 bases: TGTGCCAGCAGTTTATCATCCAGCTACGAGCAGTACTTC. This encodes CASSLSSSYEQYF.

V usage is TRBV2 and J usage is TRBJ1-1; D uncertain. V lost 4 bases and J 3 bases, leaving 15 bases between the germline ends. Germline V gene lookup returns CDR1 SNHLY and CDR2 FYNNEI. This CDR3 comprises 15 residues. CDR3 loop: CASSGESHPYTEAFF. CDR3 in DNA: TGTGCCAGCAGTGGAGAGTCGCACCCGTACACTGAAGCTTTCTTT.

This chain connects TRBV19 to TRBJ1-6; no clear D. Germline CDR1 LNHDA, CDR2 SQIVND (reference sequence). The CDR3 is made up of 17 amino acids. With 5 bases removed from V and 0 bases from J, the gap between germline ends came to 14 bases. The CDR3 DNA reads as TGTGCCAGTAGTCCCAGGACGGGGAGCTCCTATAATTCACCCCTCCACTTT. It codes for CASSPRTGSSYNSPLHF.